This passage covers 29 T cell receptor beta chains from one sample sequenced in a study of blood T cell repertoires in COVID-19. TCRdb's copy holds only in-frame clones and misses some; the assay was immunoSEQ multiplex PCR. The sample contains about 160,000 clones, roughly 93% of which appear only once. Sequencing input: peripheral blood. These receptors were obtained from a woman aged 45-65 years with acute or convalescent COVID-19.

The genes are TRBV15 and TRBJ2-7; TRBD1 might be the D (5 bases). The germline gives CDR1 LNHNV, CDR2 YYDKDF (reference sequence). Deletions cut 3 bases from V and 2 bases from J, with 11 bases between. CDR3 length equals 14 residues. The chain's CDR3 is CATSRLGRTYEQYF. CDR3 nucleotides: TGTGCCACCAGCAGGTTGGGGCGAACCTACGAGCAGTACTTC.

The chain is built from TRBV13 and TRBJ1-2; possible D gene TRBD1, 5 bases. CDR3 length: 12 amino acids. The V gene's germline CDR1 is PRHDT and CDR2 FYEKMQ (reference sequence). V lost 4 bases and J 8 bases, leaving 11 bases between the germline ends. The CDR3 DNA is TGTGCCAGCAGCTCAGGGTCACGGGGCTACACCTTC. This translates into CASSSGSRGYTF.

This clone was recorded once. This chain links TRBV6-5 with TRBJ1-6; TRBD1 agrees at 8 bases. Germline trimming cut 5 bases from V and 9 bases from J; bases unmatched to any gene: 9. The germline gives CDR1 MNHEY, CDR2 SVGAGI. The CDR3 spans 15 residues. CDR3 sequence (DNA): TGTGCCAGCAGTCCACTCCAGGGGGCAGGTTCACCCCTCCACTTT. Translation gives CASSPLQGAGSPLHF.

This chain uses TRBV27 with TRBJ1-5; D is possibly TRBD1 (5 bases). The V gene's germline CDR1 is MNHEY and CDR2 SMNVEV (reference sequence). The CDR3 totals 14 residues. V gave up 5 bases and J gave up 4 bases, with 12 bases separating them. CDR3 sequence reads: CASSGRVGNQPQHF. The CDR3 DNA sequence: TGTGCCAGCAGTGGCAGGGTAGGTAATCAGCCCCAGCATTTT.

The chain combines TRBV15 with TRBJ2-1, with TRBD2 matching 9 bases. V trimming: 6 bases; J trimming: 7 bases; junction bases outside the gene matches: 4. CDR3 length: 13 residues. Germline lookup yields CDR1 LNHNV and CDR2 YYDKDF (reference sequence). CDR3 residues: CATRESGRNEQFF. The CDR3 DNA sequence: TGTGCCACCAGGGAAAGCGGGAGGAATGAGCAGTTCTTC.

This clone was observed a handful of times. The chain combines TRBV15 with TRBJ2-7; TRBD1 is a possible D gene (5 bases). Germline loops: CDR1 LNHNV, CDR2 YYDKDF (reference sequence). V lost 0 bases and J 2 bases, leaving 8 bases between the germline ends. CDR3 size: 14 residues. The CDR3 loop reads CATSRDRQTYEQYF. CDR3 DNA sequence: TGTGCCACCAGCAGAGATCGACAGACCTACGAGCAGTACTTC.

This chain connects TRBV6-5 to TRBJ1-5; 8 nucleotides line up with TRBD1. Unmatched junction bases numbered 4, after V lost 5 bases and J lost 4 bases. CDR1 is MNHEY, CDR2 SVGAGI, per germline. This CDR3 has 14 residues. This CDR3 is CASSPRQGNQPQHF. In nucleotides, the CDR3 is TGTGCCAGCAGTCCAAGACAGGGGAATCAGCCCCAGCATTTT.

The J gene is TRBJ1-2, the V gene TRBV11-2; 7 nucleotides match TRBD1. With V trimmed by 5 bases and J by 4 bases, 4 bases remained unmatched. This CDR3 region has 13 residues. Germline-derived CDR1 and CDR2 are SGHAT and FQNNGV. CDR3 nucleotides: TGTGCCAGCAGCCCGGGACAGCTCTATGGCTACACCTTC. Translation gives CASSPGQLYGYTF.

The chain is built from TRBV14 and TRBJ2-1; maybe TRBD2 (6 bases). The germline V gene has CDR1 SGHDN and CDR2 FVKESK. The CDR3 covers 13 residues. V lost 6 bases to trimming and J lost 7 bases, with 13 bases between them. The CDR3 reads CASSTGAVNEQFF. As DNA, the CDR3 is TGTGCCAGCAGTACGGGAGCGGTAAATGAGCAGTTCTTC.

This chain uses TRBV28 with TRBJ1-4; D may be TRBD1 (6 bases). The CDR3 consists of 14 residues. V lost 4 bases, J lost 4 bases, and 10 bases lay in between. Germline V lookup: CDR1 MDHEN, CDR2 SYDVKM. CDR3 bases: TGTGCCAGCAGTTCCAGGGACAATAATGAAAAACTGTTTTTT. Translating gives CASSSRDNNEKLFF.

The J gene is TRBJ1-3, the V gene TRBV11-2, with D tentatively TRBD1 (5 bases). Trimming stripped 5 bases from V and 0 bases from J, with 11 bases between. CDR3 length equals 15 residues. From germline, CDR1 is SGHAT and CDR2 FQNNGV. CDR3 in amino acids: CASSPDITSGNTIYF. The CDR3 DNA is TGTGCCAGCAGCCCGGACATCACCTCTGGAAACACCATATATTTT.

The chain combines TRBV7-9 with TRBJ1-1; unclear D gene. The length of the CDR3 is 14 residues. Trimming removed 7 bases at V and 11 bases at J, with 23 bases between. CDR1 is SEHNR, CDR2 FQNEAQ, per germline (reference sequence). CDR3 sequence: CASTLLEGQAVAFF. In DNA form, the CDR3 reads TGTGCCAGCACACTTCTTGAGGGCCAAGCGGTGGCTTTCTTT. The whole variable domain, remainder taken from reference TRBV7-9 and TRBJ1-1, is DTGVSQNPRHKITKRGQNVTFRCDPISEHNRLYWYRQTLGQGPEFLTYFQNEAQLEKSRLLSDRFSAERPKGSFSTLEIQRTEQGDSAMYLCASTLLEGQAVAFFGQGTRLTVV.

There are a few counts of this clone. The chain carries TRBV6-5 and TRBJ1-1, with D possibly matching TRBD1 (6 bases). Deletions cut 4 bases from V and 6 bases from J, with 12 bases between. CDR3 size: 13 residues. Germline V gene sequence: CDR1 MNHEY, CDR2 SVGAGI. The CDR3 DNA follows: TGTGCCAGCAGTTCAGGGGTATCGGCTGAAGCTTTCTTT. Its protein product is CASSSGVSAEAFF.

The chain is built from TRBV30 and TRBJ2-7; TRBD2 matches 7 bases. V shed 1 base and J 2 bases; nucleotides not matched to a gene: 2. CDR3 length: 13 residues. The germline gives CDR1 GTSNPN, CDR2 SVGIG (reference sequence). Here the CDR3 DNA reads TGTGCCTGGAGTGGAGGGACTACCTACGAGCAGTACTTC. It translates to CAWSGGTTYEQYF.

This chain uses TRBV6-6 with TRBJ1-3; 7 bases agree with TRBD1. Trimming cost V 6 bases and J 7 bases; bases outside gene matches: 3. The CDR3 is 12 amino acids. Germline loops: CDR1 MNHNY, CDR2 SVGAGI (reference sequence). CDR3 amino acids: CASRAQGNTIYF. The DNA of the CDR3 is TGTGCCAGCAGGGCACAGGGGAACACCATATATTTT.

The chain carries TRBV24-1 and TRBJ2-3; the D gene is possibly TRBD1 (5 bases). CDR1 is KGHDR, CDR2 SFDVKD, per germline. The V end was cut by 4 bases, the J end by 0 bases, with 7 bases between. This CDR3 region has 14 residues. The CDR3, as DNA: TGTGCCACCAGTGACAGGACAAGCACAGATACGCAGTATTTT. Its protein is CATSDRTSTDTQYF.

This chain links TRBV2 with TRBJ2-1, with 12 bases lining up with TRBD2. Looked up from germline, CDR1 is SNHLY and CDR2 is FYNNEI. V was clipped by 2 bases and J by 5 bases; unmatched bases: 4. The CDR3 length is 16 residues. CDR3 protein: CASSELAGGKDNEQFF. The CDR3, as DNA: TGTGCCAGCAGTGAACTAGCGGGGGGGAAAGACAATGAGCAGTTCTTC.

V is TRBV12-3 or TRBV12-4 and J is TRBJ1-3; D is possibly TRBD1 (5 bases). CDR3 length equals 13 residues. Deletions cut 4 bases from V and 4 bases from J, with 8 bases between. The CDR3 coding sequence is TGTGCCAGCAGTTCGGGGGTCGGAAACACCATATATTTT. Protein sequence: CASSSGVGNTIYF.

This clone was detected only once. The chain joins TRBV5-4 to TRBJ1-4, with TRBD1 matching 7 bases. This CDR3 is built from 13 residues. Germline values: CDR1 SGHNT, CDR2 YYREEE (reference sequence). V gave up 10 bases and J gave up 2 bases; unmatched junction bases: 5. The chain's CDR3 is CAVSGGTNEKLFF. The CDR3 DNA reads TGTGCCGTTTCAGGGGGGACTAATGAAAAACTGTTTTTT.

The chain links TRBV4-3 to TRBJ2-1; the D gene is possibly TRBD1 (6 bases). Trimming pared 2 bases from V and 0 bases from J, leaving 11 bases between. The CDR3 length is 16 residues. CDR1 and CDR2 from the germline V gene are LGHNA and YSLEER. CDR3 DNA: TGCGCCAGCAGCCAACTCAGGGGAAGCTCCTACAATGAGCAGTTCTTC. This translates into CASSQLRGSSYNEQFF.

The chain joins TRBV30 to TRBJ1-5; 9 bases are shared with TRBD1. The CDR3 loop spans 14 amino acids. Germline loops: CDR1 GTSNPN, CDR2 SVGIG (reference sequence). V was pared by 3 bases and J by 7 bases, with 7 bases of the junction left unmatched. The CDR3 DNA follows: TGTGCCTGGAGGGGACAGGGCAATTTACAGCCCCAGCATTTT. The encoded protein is CAWRGQGNLQPQHF.

The CDR3 nucleotides are TGTGCTAGTGACGCGACAGGTCTGAACACTGAAGCTTTCTTT. It encodes CASDATGLNTEAFF. The chain combines TRBV12-5 with TRBJ1-1; weak D call: TRBD1 (6 bases). The germline V gene encodes CDR1 LGHNT and CDR2 FRNRAP. V lost 7 bases, J lost 0 bases, and 12 bases lay in between. The CDR3 is 14 residues long. Full variable domain (missing parts from reference TRBV12-5 and TRBJ1-1): DARVTQTPRHKVTEMGQEVTMRCQPILGHNTVFWYRQTMMQGLELLAYFRNRAPLDDSGMPKDRFSAEMPDATLATLKIQPSEPRDSAVYFCASDATGLNTEAFFGQGTRLTVV.

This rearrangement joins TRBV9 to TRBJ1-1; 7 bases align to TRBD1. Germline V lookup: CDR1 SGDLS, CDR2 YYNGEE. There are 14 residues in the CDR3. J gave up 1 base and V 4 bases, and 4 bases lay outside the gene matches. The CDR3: CASSSGQPNTEAFF. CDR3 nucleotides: TGTGCCAGCAGCTCGGGACAGCCGAACACTGAAGCTTTCTTT.

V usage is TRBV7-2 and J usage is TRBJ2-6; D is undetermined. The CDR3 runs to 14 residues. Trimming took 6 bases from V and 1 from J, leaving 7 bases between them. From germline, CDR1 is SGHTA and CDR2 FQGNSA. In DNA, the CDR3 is TGTGCCAGCAGTTCCAAATCTGGGGCCAACGTCCTGACTTTC. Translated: CASSSKSGANVLTF.

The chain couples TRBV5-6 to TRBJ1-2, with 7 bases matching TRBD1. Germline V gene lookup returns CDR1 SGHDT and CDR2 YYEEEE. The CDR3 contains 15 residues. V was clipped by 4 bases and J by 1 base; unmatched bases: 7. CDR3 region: CASSPTGTDNYGYTF. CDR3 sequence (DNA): TGTGCCAGCAGCCCGACAGGGACGGATAACTATGGCTACACCTTC.

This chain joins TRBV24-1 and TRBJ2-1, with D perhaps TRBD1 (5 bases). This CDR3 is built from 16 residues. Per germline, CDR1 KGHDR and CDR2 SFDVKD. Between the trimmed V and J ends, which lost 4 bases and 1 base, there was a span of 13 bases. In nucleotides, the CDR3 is TGTGCCACCAGTGAGGCAGGGCGTAAGTCCTACAATGAGCAGTTCTTC. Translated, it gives CATSEAGRKSYNEQFF.

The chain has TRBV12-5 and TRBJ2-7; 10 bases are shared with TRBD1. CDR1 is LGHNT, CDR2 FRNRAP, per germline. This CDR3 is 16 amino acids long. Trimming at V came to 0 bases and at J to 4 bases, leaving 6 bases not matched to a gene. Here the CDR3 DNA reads TGTGCTAGTGGTTTGGTATACGGGACAGGGGTATACGAGCAGTACTTC. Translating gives CASGLVYGTGVYEQYF.

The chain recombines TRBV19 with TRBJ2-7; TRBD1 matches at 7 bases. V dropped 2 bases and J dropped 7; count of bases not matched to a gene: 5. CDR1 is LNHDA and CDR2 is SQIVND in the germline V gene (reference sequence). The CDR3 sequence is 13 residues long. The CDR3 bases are TGTGCCAGTAGTATAAGAAAGGACAGGGAGCAGTACTTC. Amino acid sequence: CASSIRKDREQYF.

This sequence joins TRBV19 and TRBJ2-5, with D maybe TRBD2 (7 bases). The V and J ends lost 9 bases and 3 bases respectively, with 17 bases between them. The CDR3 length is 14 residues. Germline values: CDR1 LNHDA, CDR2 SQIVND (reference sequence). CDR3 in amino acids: CASRKRGREETQYF. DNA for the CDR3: TGTGCCAGCCGAAAGAGGGGGAGGGAAGAGACCCAGTACTTC.